This entry concerns a single T cell receptor beta chain. Per the germline V gene, CDR1 is MDHEN and CDR2 is SYDVKM. V was shortened by 6 bases and J by 3 bases, with 24 bases between the two germline ends. The CDR3 runs 18 residues. This sample was included in a study of OX40 agonist ivuxolimab in advanced cancers. Profiling relied on immunoSEQ multiplex PCR, and the TCRdb table lists in-frame clones only, not all of them. The repertoire holds some 83,000 clones, with under 95% as singletons. Sequenced material: CD4+ or CD8+ T cells sorted from blood, taken in a trial of the OX40 agonist ivuxolimab. The chain uses TRBV28 and TRBJ1-5, with D tentatively TRBD1 (5 bases). This TCR derives from an adult with an advanced solid tumor such as melanoma, head and neck, liver or kidney cancer. This chain's CDR3 is CASSHGARPDSYNQPQHF. CDR3 in DNA: TGTGCCAGCAGCCACGGGGCCCGACCCGACTCATACAATCAGCCCCAGCATTTT.